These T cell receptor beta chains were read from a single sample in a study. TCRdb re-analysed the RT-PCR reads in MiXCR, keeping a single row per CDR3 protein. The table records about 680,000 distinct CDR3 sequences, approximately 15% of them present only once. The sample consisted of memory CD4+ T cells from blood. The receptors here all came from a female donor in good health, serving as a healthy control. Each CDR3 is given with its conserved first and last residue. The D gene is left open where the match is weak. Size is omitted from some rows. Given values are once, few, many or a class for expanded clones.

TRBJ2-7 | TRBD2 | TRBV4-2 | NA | TGTGCCAGCAGCCCAGGAGGACTAGCGGGAACCTACGAGCAGTACTTC | CASSPGGLAGTYEQYF
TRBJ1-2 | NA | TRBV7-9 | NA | TGTGCCAGCAGCACAGGTGGTCGTGGGGCCTATGGCTACACCTTC | CASSTGGRGAYGYTF
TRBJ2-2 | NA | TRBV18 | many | TGTGCCAGCTCACCATCGGCAGCATCCTCCGCCGGGGAGCTGTTTTTT | CASSPSAASSAGELFF
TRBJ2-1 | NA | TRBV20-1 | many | TGCAGTGCTAATAGTCAGTGGGAGAAATCCTACAATGAGCAGTTCTTC | CSANSQWEKSYNEQFF
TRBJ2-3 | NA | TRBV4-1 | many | TGCGCCAGCAGCTCGACGGATAAGAGCACAGATACGCAGTATTTT | CASSSTDKSTDTQYF
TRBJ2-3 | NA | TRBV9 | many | TGTGCCAGCAGCCCCCACGGGGTTGCAGATACGCAGTATTTT | CASSPHGVADTQYF
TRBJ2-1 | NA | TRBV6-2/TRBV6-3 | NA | TGTGCCAGCAGTGGGGTCAGCGGCTACAATGAGCAGTTCTTC | CASSGVSGYNEQFF
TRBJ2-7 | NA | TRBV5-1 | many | TGCGCCAGCAGCCCTGCCGCGCCGATATCCTACGAGCAGTACTTC | CASSPAAPISYEQYF
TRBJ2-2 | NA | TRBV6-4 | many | TGTGCCAGCAGTGACCAGGGGGGGCCGAACACCGGGGAGCTGTTTTTT | CASSDQGGPNTGELFF
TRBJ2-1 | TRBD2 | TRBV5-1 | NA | TGCGCCAGCAGCTGGAGCCTCTTGGCGGGAGTAAGTAGGGCCAATGAGCAGTTCTTC | CASSWSLLAGVSRANEQFF
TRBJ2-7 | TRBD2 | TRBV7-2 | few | TGTGCCAGCCTCCTTAGCGGGGGCTCCTACGAGCAGTACTTC | CASLLSGGSYEQYF
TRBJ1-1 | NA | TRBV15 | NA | TGTGCCACTCGGGAACAGGGATATACTGAAGCTTTCTTT | CATREQGYTEAFF
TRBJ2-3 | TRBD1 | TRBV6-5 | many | TGTGCCAGCAGTCAGGGGGACCCCGGCATCTCAGATACGCAGTATTTT | CASSQGDPGISDTQYF
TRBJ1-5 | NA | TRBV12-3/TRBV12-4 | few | TGTGCCAGCAGTTTTTTAGGGGGTCTTGGGCCCCAGCATTTT | CASSFLGGLGPQHF
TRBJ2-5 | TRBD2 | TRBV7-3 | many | TGTGCCAGCAGCTTTGCGGGGGGAGAGACCCAGTACTTC | CASSFAGGETQYF
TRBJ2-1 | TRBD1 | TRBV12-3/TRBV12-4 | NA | TGTGCCAGCAGTTCGGACAGGGTTAACAATGAGCAGTTCTTC | CASSSDRVNNEQFF
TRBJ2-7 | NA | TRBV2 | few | TGTGCCAGCAGTGATTTTGGCGGAGGGAAGTCCTACGAGCAGTACTTC | CASSDFGGGKSYEQYF
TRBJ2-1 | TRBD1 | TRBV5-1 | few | TGCGCCAGCAGCTGGACAGGGGAATCCTACAATGAGCAGTTCTTC | CASSWTGESYNEQFF
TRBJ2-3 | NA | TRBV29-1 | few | TGCAGCGTCCGGACAGAGGGGACGCAGTATTTT | CSVRTEGTQYF
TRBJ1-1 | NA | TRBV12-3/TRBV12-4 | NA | TGTGCCAGCAGTTTCTGGGGGAGTGAAGCTTTCTTT | CASSFWGSEAFF
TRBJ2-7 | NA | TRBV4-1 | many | TGCGCCAGCAGCCCACGTAGGTTTTCAGCCTACGAGCAGTACTTC | CASSPRRFSAYEQYF
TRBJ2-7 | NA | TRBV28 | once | TGTGCCAGCAATTCCCTAAGCTACGAGCAGTACTTC | CASNSLSYEQYF
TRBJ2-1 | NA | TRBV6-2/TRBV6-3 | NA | TGTGCCAGCAGTTTACGGGACGTCGGATACAATGAGCAGTTCTTC | CASSLRDVGYNEQFF
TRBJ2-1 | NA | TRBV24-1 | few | TGTGCCACCAGTGAGTCACCTCAGAGGGGTGAGCAGTTCTTC | CATSESPQRGEQFF
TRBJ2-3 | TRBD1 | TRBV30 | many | TGTGCCTGGACAGGGGGTAGCACAGATACGCAGTATTTT | CAWTGGSTDTQYF
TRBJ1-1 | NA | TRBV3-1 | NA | TGTGCCAGCAGCCAAGATGCGTTCGGTAGAAGGGGAGCTTTCTTT | CASSQDAFGRRGAFF
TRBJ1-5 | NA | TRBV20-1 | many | TGCAGTGCTAGAGACAGGGTTATTAGCAATCAGCCCCAGCATTTT | CSARDRVISNQPQHF
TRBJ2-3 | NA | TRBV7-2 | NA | TGTGCCAGCAGCTTATGGGGTCAGGTGTACAACTCAGATACGCAGTATTTT | CASSLWGQVYNSDTQYF
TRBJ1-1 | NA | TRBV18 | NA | TGTGCCAGCTCACCCTTATCCACTGAAGCTTTCTTT | CASSPLSTEAFF
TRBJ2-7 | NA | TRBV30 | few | TGTGCCTGGGGACTTTCCTACGAGCAGTACTTC | CAWGLSYEQYF
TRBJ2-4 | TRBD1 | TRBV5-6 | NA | TGTGCCAGCAGCTCCGGGCAGGGGGCAAACATTCAGTACTTC | CASSSGQGANIQYF
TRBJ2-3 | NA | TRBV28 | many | TGTGCCAGCAGTTGGGAAGGACGTAACACAGATACGCAGTATTTT | CASSWEGRNTDTQYF
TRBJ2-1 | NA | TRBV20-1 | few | TGCAGTGCTAGAAAGACGGGACTGACCTACAATGAGCAGTTCTTC | CSARKTGLTYNEQFF
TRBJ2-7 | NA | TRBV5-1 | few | TGCGCCAGCAGCTACACCTCCGGGGGTTCCTACGAGCAGTACTTC | CASSYTSGGSYEQYF
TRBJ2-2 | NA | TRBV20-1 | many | TGCAGTGCTAGGGCAGGGGTTGCGAACGGGGAGCTGTTTTTT | CSARAGVANGELFF
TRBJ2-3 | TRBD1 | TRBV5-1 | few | TGCGCCAGCAGCCCGCCCCGGACAGGGGGCGTCGATACGCAGTATTTT | CASSPPRTGGVDTQYF
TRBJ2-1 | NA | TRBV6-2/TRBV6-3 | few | TGTGCCAGCAGTTATTACGACAATGAGCAGTTCTTC | CASSYYDNEQFF
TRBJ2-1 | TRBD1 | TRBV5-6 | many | TGTGCCAGCAGCTGGGGGCAGGGGGTTGTCTACAATGAGCAGTTCTTC | CASSWGQGVVYNEQFF
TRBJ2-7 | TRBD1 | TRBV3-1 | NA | TGTGCCAGCAGCCAAGATCTTCCGGGACAGGGTGGAAAGCAGTACTTC | CASSQDLPGQGGKQYF
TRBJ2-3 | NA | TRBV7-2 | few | TGTGCCAGCAGCGGCCAGGTATCAGATACGCAGTATTTT | CASSGQVSDTQYF
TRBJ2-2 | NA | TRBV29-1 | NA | TGCAGCGTTAAAGGGAGCAGGTTGAACACCGGGGAGCTGTTTTTT | CSVKGSRLNTGELFF
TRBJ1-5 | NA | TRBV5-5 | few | TGTGCCAGCAGCTTTGGTGGATCGACAAATCAGCCCCAGCATTTT | CASSFGGSTNQPQHF
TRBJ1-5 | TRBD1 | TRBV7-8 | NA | TGTGCCAGCAGCGGATGGGACAGCGGCCAGCATTTT | CASSGWDSGQHF
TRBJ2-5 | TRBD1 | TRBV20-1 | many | TGCAGTGCATATGAGGGGGCCCAAGAGACCCAGTACTTC | CSAYEGAQETQYF
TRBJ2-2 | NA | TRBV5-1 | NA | TGCGCCAGCAGCCTCATTTCACAGGACCTAGGGGAGCTGTTTTTT | CASSLISQDLGELFF
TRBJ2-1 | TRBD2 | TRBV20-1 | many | TGCAGTGCTGGTAGCGGGAGAGACTACAATGAGCAGTTCTTC | CSAGSGRDYNEQFF
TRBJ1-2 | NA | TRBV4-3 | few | TGCGCCAGCAAGGTCGGGAGACAGACATATGGCTACACCTTC | CASKVGRQTYGYTF
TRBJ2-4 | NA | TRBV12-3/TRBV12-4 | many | TGTGCCAGCAGTTTAGCCAACGGGGCTTGGAACATTCAGTACTTC | CASSLANGAWNIQYF
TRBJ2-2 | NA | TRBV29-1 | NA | TGCAGCGTTGGGCAGGGAGTCGCCACCGGGGAGCTGTTTTTT | CSVGQGVATGELFF
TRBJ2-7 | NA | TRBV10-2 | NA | TGCGCCAGCAGTGAGTCCCACCTCGAGTACTTC | CASSESHLEYF
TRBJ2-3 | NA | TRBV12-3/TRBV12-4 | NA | TGTGCCAGCAGTTTAGCTGCGGGGCGAGCAGATACGCAGTATTTT | CASSLAAGRADTQYF
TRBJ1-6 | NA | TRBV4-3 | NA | TGCGCCAGCAGCCAAATAGAAACACCCTCGGGGCCCCTCCACTTT | CASSQIETPSGPLHF
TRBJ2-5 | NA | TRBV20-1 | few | TGCAGTGCTCCCCCTCGGAGTGGCCAAGAGACCCAGTACTTC | CSAPPRSGQETQYF
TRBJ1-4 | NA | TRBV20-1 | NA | TGCAGTGCTCCGAGACAGGTCGGGGAAAAACTGTTTTTT | CSAPRQVGEKLFF
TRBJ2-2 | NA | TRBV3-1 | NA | TGTGCCAGCAGCCAAGGACTTACCACCGGGGAGCTGTTTTTT | CASSQGLTTGELFF
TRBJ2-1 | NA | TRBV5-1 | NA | TGCGCCAGCAGCTTGGTAATGTCCGGTTCCTACAATGAGCAGTTCTTC | CASSLVMSGSYNEQFF